The rows below give T cell receptor beta chains drawn from one sample of a study of blood T cell repertoires in COVID-19. The repertoire was sequenced with immunoSEQ multiplex PCR; TCRdb's copy has only in-frame clones and lacks some. Among roughly 90,000 clones listed, roughly 80% were seen once. The specimen sequenced was peripheral blood. The receptor set was obtained from a woman aged 70-85 years with acute or convalescent COVID-19. Both conserved end residues are part of each CDR3. Part of the rows lack a size; the others show once, few, many or a class for expanded clones.

v_call	j_call	clone_size	cdr3_aa
TRBV7-8	TRBJ2-2	NA	CASSFSTGTLNTGELFF
TRBV7-9	TRBJ1-5	few	CASSSEGGQPQHF
TRBV7-9	TRBJ1-2	many	CASSRGLRGYTF
TRBV30	TRBJ2-5	NA	CAWLPLSGPQYF
TRBV7-2	TRBJ2-2	NA	CASSLETAGLGELFF
TRBV3-1/TRBV3-2	TRBJ2-2	NA	CASSLRLTGVLFF
TRBV21-1	TRBJ2-2	NA	CASSKQSAGGPLNSTGELFF
TRBV9	TRBJ2-2	once	CASSVVGSGSTRGELFF
TRBV28	TRBJ1-2	NA	CASSFNGNYGYTF
TRBV11-2	TRBJ2-3	once	CASSQVVGREGTDTQYF
TRBV6-5	TRBJ2-5	NA	CASTRRLAGEETQYF
TRBV27	TRBJ1-5	NA	CASSLTEYSNQPQHF
TRBV6-6	TRBJ1-5	few	CASSYRDIGNQPQHF
TRBV21-1	TRBJ1-2	NA	CARLPTGVGYTF
TRBV7-8	TRBJ2-7	NA	CASSPHRTSSYEQYF
TRBV3-1/TRBV3-2	TRBJ2-5	NA	CASSETGWETQYF
TRBV28	TRBJ2-7	few	CASNPIGETYEQYF
TRBV10-1	TRBJ2-7	many	CASSEFHSSYEQYF
TRBV6-5	TRBJ2-7	NA	CASSSGLAGSEQYF
TRBV5-4	TRBJ2-5	few	CASSMDRFQETQYF
TRBV7-2	TRBJ2-7	NA	CASSSGRTVYEQYF
TRBV5-4	TRBJ2-1	NA	CASSSNLAGGWNEQFF
TRBV6-5	TRBJ2-7	NA	CASSPTLAATYEQYF
TRBV5-8	TRBJ2-1	NA	CASSLASTSYNEQFF
TRBV2	TRBJ1-1	NA	CASKSTGDTEAFF
TRBV5-1	TRBJ2-7	NA	CASSLSGGAGNYEQYF
TRBV30	TRBJ1-2	NA	CAWGRLGGPNYGYTF
TRBV6-1	TRBJ2-7	NA	CASSETWQYEQYF
TRBV30	TRBJ1-6	few	CAWGRQGSSPLHF
TRBV4-1	TRBJ2-3	NA	CASSSPGQGWTDTQYF
TRBV11-3	TRBJ2-1	few	CASSLDGTGDGEQFF
TRBV7-9	TRBJ2-3	few	CASSPSAGGPPSTDTQYF
TRBV14	TRBJ1-6	few	CASSQLLQGRSPLHF
TRBV9	TRBJ1-5	few	CASSQGGVGNQPQHF
TRBV19	TRBJ2-7	NA	CASSRGYEQYF
TRBV24-1	TRBJ1-5	NA	CATEEAQPQHF
TRBV30	TRBJ2-2	NA	CAWSVPSTGELFF
TRBV6-1	TRBJ2-7	NA	CASSETGQGYEQYF
TRBV6-5	TRBJ2-1	NA	CASKLAGGWWEQFF
TRBV9	TRBJ2-2	NA	CASSAGSPNTGELFF
TRBV7-2	TRBJ2-2	NA	CASSLVIGLPPTGELFF
TRBV19	TRBJ2-1	NA	CASSILAGGNEQFF
TRBV10-1	TRBJ2-3	NA	CASSAKLPGGHKDTQYF
TRBV28	TRBJ1-1	NA	CASSLLGRMNTEAFF
TRBV3-1/TRBV3-2	TRBJ1-1	once	CASSQHRGLNTEAFF